The source of this TCR beta chain is a study of blood T cell repertoires in COVID-19. Study as a whole: Samples of COVID-19 (acute and convalescent) were obtained from the United States, Italy and Spain. PBMCs, B-cell-depleted T cells, or T cells provided the cDNA or gDNA that made up the material.

V gave up 0 bases and J gave up 2 bases, with 23 bases separating them. The V gene's germline CDR1 is SGHNT and CDR2 YYREEE (reference sequence). The CDR3 has 19 amino acids. Per the original data handling: Amplified reference gene primers provided the basis for estimating nucleated cell counts. Here immunoSEQ multiplex PCR was the method, and the copy in TCRdb shows in-frame clones only, minus some. V, J and clone size derive from that table, while D and trimming were established from the DNA sequence. Among 150,000 to 200,000 clones listed, around 74% were seen once. Sample: peripheral blood. The sequence derives from an older woman with COVID-19, enrolled during active disease. V usage is TRBV5-4 and J usage is TRBJ2-5; no reliable D call. CDR3 region: CASSLVGGSSIWIQETQYF. The CDR3 DNA follows: TGTGCCAGCAGCTTGGTTGGCGGTTCGAGTATATGGATTCAAGAGACCCAGTACTTC.